These 30 T cell receptor beta chains share one sample of origin, sequenced in a study of blood T cell repertoires in COVID-19. TCRdb keeps only in-frame clones here, not all; method: immunoSEQ multiplex PCR. Among approximately 81,000 clones listed, 82% were seen once. Sequences were obtained from peripheral blood. The receptors stem from a human donor in a cohort sampled during active COVID-19.

The chain employs TRBV18 and TRBJ2-7, with 10 bases that match TRBD1. The ends lost 6 bases at V and 3 bases at J; junction bases unmatched: 23. The germline V gene has CDR1 KGHSH and CDR2 LQKENI. CDR3 size: 20 residues. The CDR3 DNA follows: TGTGCCAGCTCCATCACCGGGAGTGGGGGAAACGGGGACAGGGGCTACGAGCAGTACTTC. This sequence encodes CASSITGSGGNGDRGYEQYF.

This chain uses TRBV2 with TRBJ2-7; D is ambiguous. Trimming took off 6 bases at V and 2 bases at J, with 14 bases between the two ends. CDR1 and CDR2 (germline): SNHLY, FYNNEI. The CDR3 sequence is 14 residues long. CDR3: CASRYRRNTYEQYF. The CDR3 nucleotides are TGTGCCAGCAGATATCGCAGGAACACCTACGAGCAGTACTTC.

The J gene is TRBJ2-7, the V gene TRBV6-5; no clear D gene. Trimming took off 6 bases at V and 4 bases at J, with 7 bases between the two ends. Looked up from germline, CDR1 is MNHEY and CDR2 is SVGAGI. This CDR3 is built from 11 residues. The CDR3 coding sequence is TGTGCCAGCAGCTTACATTACGAGCAGTACTTC. It is translated as CASSLHYEQYF.

The V gene is TRBV10-2, the J gene TRBJ2-7; D is perhaps TRBD2 (6 bases). This CDR3 is built from 15 residues. Germline-derived CDR1 and CDR2 are WSHSY and SAAADI. The V end lost 0 bases, the J end lost 2 bases, and 11 bases lay between the germline ends. The CDR3 sequence: CASSESSGDPYEQYF. For the CDR3, the DNA is TGCGCCAGCAGTGAGTCGTCGGGGGACCCCTACGAGCAGTACTTC.

The CDR3, as DNA: TGTGCCAGCAGCGTAGAAGGCGGGGGTACCGGGGAGCTGTTTTTT. It specifies CASSVEGGGTGELFF. The chain is built from TRBV9 and TRBJ2-2; 7 bases map to TRBD2. This CDR3 spans 15 amino acids. From germline, CDR1 is SGDLS and CDR2 YYNGEE. V was pared by 0 bases and J by 5 bases, with 4 bases of the junction left unmatched.

The V and J genes are TRBV18 and TRBJ1-4, with 9 bases identical to TRBD1. The V gene end was trimmed by 0 bases and the J gene end by 0 bases; junction bases not matched to a gene: 5. This CDR3 has 18 amino acids. Per germline, CDR1 KGHSH and CDR2 LQKENI. CDR3 in DNA: TGTGCCAGCTCACCACCCCCGGGACAGGGTGCAACTAATGAAAAACTGTTTTTT. The encoded protein is CASSPPPGQGATNEKLFF.

The gene calls are TRBV18 and TRBJ1-5; D may be TRBD1 (6 bases). The V end lost 6 bases, the J end lost 4 bases, and 13 bases lay between the germline ends. CDR1 KGHSH and CDR2 LQKENI come from the germline V gene. The CDR3 has 14 amino acids. The CDR3 region has the DNA TGTGCCAGCTCGGGCTCCGGGACAAATCAGCCCCAGCATTTT. Its translation is CASSGSGTNQPQHF.

The chain combines TRBV7-2 with TRBJ2-2; no firm D call. This CDR3 is 12 amino acids long. Germline CDR1 is SGHTA and CDR2 is FQGNSA. Trimming removed 2 bases from V and 7 bases from J, with 5 bases in between. The CDR3 region has the DNA TGTGCCAGCAGCTTACCAGGCGGGGAGCTGTTTTTT. Its protein is CASSLPGGELFF. Full variable domain (rest looked up from reference TRBV7-2 and TRBJ2-2): GAGVSQSPSNKVTEKGKDVELRCDPISGHTALYWYRQSLGQGLEFLIYFQGNSAPDKSGLPSDRFSAERTGGSVSTLTIQRTQQEDSAVYLCASSLPGGELFFGEGSRLTVL.

This clone was seen more than once but under ten times. The chain couples TRBV5-1 to TRBJ1-2; 11 bases are a match to TRBD1. This CDR3 is 14 amino acids long. From germline, CDR1 is SGHRS and CDR2 YFSETQ. Unmatched junction bases numbered 5, after V lost 4 bases and J lost 6 bases. For the CDR3, the DNA is TGCGCCAGCAGCATCGGACAGGGGGCGGATGGCTACACCTTC. Protein: CASSIGQGADGYTF. The whole variable domain, remainder taken from reference TRBV5-1 and TRBJ1-2, is KAGVTQTPRYLIKTRGQQVTLSCSPISGHRSVSWYQQTPGQGLQFLFEYFSETQRNKGNFPGRFSGRQFSNSRSEMNVSTLELGDSALYLCASSIGQGADGYTFGSGTRLTVV.

V and J are TRBV7-8 and TRBJ2-7; possibly TRBD1 for D (5 bases). The CDR3 sequence is 13 residues long. The V end lost 1 base, the J end lost 3 bases, and 7 bases lay between the germline ends. Germline assignment: CDR1 SGHVS and CDR2 FQNEAQ. The CDR3 sequence: CASSLDRSYEQYF. CDR3 nucleotide sequence: TGTGCCAGCAGCTTAGACAGGAGCTACGAGCAGTACTTC.

The rearrangement uses TRBV27 and TRBJ1-5; D is uncertain. Per germline, CDR1 MNHEY and CDR2 SMNVEV (reference sequence). CDR3 length: 13 residues. Trimming cost V 5 bases and J 5 bases, with 10 bases left between them. CDR3 sequence: CASSVRSDQPQHF. CDR3 in DNA: TGTGCCAGCAGTGTGAGGTCGGATCAGCCCCAGCATTTT.

The table lists this clone with a few counts. This chain joins TRBV3-1 (or the pseudogene TRBV3-2) and TRBJ1-2, with 9 bases that match TRBD1. With V trimmed by 3 bases and J by 8 bases, 4 bases remained unmatched. This CDR3 comprises 13 residues. CDR1 is LGHDT and CDR2 is YNNKEL in the germline V gene (reference sequence). The CDR3: CASSHRDREGYTF. The CDR3 bases are TGTGCCAGCAGCCACCGGGACAGGGAAGGCTACACCTTC.

V is TRBV5-1 and J is TRBJ2-4; TRBD1 matches 8 bases. From germline, CDR1 is SGHRS and CDR2 YFSETQ. After removal of 4 bases from V and 1 base from J, the junction contained 7 bases not matched to a gene. This CDR3 contains 16 residues. Written as DNA, the CDR3 is TGCGCCAGCAGCGACAGGGGTGAGAGGGCCAAAAACATTCAGTACTTC. Its protein is CASSDRGERAKNIQYF.

With respect to this clone: An end of the junction does not agree with germline; a read error may underlie this. The rearrangement joins TRBV3-1 (or the pseudogene TRBV3-2) to TRBJ2-7; no clear D gene. The CDR3 totals 14 residues. Germline CDR1 and CDR2: LGHDT and YNNKEL (reference sequence). The CDR3 reads CASSQDGFLFEVIF. The CDR3 coding sequence is TGTGCCAGCAGCCAAGACGGTTTCCTGTTCGAGGTTATCTTC.

The rearrangement uses TRBV4-3 and TRBJ1-5, with D tentatively TRBD1 (5 bases). Germline lookup yields CDR1 LGHNA and CDR2 YSLEER. CDR3 length: 15 amino acids. Trimming shortened V by 1 base and J by 3 bases, and 10 bases separated the two germline ends. The CDR3 nucleotides are TGCGCCAGCAGCCAAGGCAGGGAATTCAATCAGCCCCAGCATTTT. Translation gives CASSQGREFNQPQHF.

The CDR3 loop is CASSSPVSRGYQETQYF. In nucleotides, the CDR3 is TGTGCCAGCAGTTCACCCGTTTCCAGGGGGTACCAAGAGACCCAGTACTTC. This chain links TRBV27 with TRBJ2-5, with 7 positions matching TRBD1. The CDR3 runs to 17 residues. Unmatched junction bases numbered 11, after V lost 4 bases and J lost 0 bases. CDR1 is MNHEY and CDR2 is SMNVEV in the germline V gene (reference sequence).

This clone occurred once. The rearrangement links TRBV24-1 to TRBJ2-2; 7 nucleotides match TRBD1. The CDR3 spans 15 residues. Germline V gene lookup returns CDR1 KGHDR and CDR2 SFDVKD. After removal of 3 bases from V and 3 bases from J, the junction contained 3 bases not matched to a gene. CDR3 coding DNA: TGTGCCACCAGTGATCGACAGGGAGACACCGGGGAGCTGTTTTTT. Protein: CATSDRQGDTGELFF.

The chain has TRBV19 and TRBJ1-4; D is unresolved. Trimming removed 2 bases at V and 3 bases at J, with 7 bases between. CDR3 length: 14 amino acids. Germline CDR1 LNHDA, CDR2 SQIVND (reference sequence). The CDR3 region has the DNA TGTGCCAGTAGTATATCGAGGGCTAATGAAAAACTGTTTTTT. Translating it yields CASSISRANEKLFF.

The chain links TRBV6-2 or TRBV6-3 to TRBJ2-5; 11 nucleotides agree with TRBD2. The V gene end was trimmed by 5 bases and the J gene end by 5 bases; junction bases not matched to a gene: 16. This CDR3 is built from 18 residues. In germline, CDR1 is MNHEY, CDR2 SVGEGT. The CDR3 DNA reads as TGTGCCAGCAGTCCCCTGACTAGCGGGGACCCCAGGCGGGAGACCCAGTACTTC. It encodes CASSPLTSGDPRRETQYF.

This clone was recorded only once. This rearrangement joins TRBV19 to TRBJ1-1; no reliable D call. The CDR3 totals 15 residues. In germline, CDR1 is LNHDA, CDR2 SQIVND (reference sequence). Between the trimmed V and J ends, which lost 7 bases and 4 bases, there was a span of 19 bases. The CDR3 DNA follows: TGTGCCAGTACCATAGAGGAGTTTGGGAGCACTGAAGCTTTCTTT. This sequence encodes CASTIEEFGSTEAFF.

The rearrangement joins TRBV18 to TRBJ1-1, with D maybe TRBD1 (6 bases). Looked up from germline, CDR1 is KGHSH and CDR2 is LQKENI. CDR3 length: 12 residues. V was shortened by 5 bases and J by 3 bases, with 7 bases between the two germline ends. CDR3 DNA sequence: TGTGCCAGCTCAGACAGGTACACTGAAGCTTTCTTT. Its translation is CASSDRYTEAFF.

V is TRBV19 and J is TRBJ1-6, with 10 bases that match TRBD1. After removal of 10 bases from V and 10 bases from J, the junction contained 10 bases not matched to a gene. Germline V lookup: CDR1 LNHDA, CDR2 SQIVND (reference sequence). The CDR3 is 14 amino acids. Written as DNA, the CDR3 is TGTGCCACAACTGGACAGGGGGAGGGATCACCCCTCCACTTT. Translating it yields CATTGQGEGSPLHF.

The V call is TRBV2, the J call TRBJ2-5; tentatively, D is TRBD2 (6 bases). V was pared by 7 bases and J by 5 bases, with 17 bases between. The CDR3 spans 14 residues. Germline V CDR1 and CDR2: SNHLY, FYNNEI. CDR3 bases: TGTGCCAGCACACTAAGCGGGCTGAGGGAGACCCAGTACTTC. Its translation: CASTLSGLRETQYF.

V is TRBV7-3 and J is TRBJ1-1; perhaps TRBD1 as D (6 bases). Germline V lookup: CDR1 SGHTA, CDR2 FQGTGA. Trimming left V 5 bases short and J 2 bases short, with 15 bases between. The CDR3 runs 15 residues. The CDR3 nucleotides are TGTGCCAGCAGCCCTACCGGACAGCCTAACACTGAAGCTTTCTTT. Translating gives CASSPTGQPNTEAFF.

The rearrangement links TRBV5-4 to TRBJ2-3; TRBD2 agrees at 12 bases. This CDR3 contains 17 residues. Per the germline V gene, CDR1 is SGHNT and CDR2 is YYREEE (reference sequence). V lost 2 bases, J lost 4 bases, and 8 bases stayed unmatched. CDR3 protein: CASSFRLGLAGSDTQYF. The CDR3 nucleotides are TGTGCCAGCAGCTTCCGCCTCGGACTAGCGGGGTCAGATACGCAGTATTTT.

This clone was detected once. The chain has TRBV2 and TRBJ2-3; D is undetermined. Deletions cut 3 bases from V and 4 bases from J, with 2 bases between. Germline V lookup: CDR1 SNHLY, CDR2 FYNNEI. This CDR3 comprises 11 residues. The CDR3 region is CASSDADTQYF. The CDR3 coding sequence is TGTGCCAGCAGTGACGCAGATACGCAGTATTTT.

The chain links TRBV5-1 to TRBJ1-4; D not certain. Germline CDR1 reads SGHRS; CDR2 reads YFSETQ. There are 15 residues in the CDR3. Between the trimmed V and J ends, which lost 0 bases and 7 bases, there was a span of 13 bases. The CDR3 DNA sequence: TGCGCCAGCAGCTTGGAACAGAATACTGGTGAAAAACTGTTTTTT. Translating it yields CASSLEQNTGEKLFF.

The V call is TRBV10-1, the J call TRBJ1-1; D uncertain. The length of the CDR3 is 13 residues. V lost 6 bases to trimming and J lost 1 base, with 9 bases between them. CDR1 and CDR2 from the germline V gene are WNHNN and SYGVQD (reference sequence). CDR3 in DNA: TGCGCCAGCAGAAAAGAGGGGAACACTGAAGCTTTCTTT. Its protein is CASRKEGNTEAFF.

The genes are TRBV11-2 and TRBJ2-7; 7 bases map to TRBD1. The germline CDR1 and CDR2 sequences are SGHAT and FQNNGV. This CDR3 is built from 15 residues. V was pared by 1 base and J by 0 bases, with 3 bases of the junction left unmatched. The CDR3 spells CASSLGTGASYEQYF. For the CDR3, the DNA is TGTGCCAGCAGCTTAGGAACAGGGGCCTCCTACGAGCAGTACTTC.

The chain carries TRBV2 and TRBJ1-5; D possibly corresponds to TRBD1 (5 bases). Germline V CDR1 and CDR2: SNHLY, FYNNEI. This CDR3 has 14 residues. V was clipped by 7 bases and J by 4 bases, with 14 bases between them. Written as DNA, the CDR3 is TGTGCCAGCAAGGTAGGGGCGCGGAATCAGCCCCAGCATTTT. This codes for CASKVGARNQPQHF.